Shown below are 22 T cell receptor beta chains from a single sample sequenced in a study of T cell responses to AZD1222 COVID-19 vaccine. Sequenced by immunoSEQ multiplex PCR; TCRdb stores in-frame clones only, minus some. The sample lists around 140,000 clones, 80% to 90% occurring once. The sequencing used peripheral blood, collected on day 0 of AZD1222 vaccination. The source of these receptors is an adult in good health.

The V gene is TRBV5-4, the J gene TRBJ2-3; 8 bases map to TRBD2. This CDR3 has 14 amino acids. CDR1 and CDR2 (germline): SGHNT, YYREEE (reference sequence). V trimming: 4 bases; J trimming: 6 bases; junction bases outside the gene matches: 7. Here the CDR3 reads CASSPSGGFDTQYF. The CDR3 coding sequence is TGTGCCAGCAGCCCCTCGGGAGGGTTCGATACGCAGTATTTT.

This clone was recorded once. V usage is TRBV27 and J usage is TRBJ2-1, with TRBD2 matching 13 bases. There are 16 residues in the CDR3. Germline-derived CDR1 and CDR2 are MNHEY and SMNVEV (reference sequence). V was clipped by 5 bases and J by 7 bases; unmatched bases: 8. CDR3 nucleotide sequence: TGTGCCAGCAGTCCCTGGACTAGCGGGAGATGGAATGAGCAGTTCTTC. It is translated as CASSPWTSGRWNEQFF.

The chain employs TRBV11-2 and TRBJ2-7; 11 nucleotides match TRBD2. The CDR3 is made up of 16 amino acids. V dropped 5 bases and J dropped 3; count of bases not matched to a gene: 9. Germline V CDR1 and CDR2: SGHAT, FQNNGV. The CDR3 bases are TGTGCCAGCAGCCCCCAGGGGGGACTAGCGGTCTACGAGCAGTACTTC. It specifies CASSPQGGLAVYEQYF. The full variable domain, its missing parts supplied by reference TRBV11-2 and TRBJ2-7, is EAGVAQSPRYKIIEKRQSVAFWCNPISGHATLYWYQQILGQGPKLLIQFQNNGVVDDSQLPKDRFSAERLKGVDSTLKIQPAKLEDSAVYLCASSPQGGLAVYEQYFGPGTRLTVT.

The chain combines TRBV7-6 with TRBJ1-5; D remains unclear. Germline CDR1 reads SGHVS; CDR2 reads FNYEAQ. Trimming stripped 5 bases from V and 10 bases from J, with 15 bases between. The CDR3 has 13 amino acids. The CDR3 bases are TGTGCCAGCAGCCAAACACAAAGTGCTCCCCAGCATTTT. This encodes CASSQTQSAPQHF.

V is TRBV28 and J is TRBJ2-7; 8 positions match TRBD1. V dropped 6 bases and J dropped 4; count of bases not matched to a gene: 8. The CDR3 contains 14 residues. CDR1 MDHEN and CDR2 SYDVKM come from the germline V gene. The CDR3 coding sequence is TGTGCCAGCAGGCGGGGCAGGGGGCTATACGAGCAGTACTTC. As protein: CASRRGRGLYEQYF.

This CDR3 is CAHNEQFF. The CDR3 DNA reads as TGCGCCCACAATGAGCAGTTCTTC. J is TRBJ2-1 and V is TRBV10-1, with D unclear. V lost 11 bases and J 5 bases, leaving 1 base between the germline ends. Germline assignment: CDR1 WNHNN and CDR2 SYGVQD (reference sequence). There are 8 residues in the CDR3.

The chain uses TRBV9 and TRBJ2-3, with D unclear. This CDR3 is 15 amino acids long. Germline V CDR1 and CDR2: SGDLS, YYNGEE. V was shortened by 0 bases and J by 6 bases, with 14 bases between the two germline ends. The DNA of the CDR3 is TGTGCCAGCAGCGTAGGGCTTGGCCCTTGGGATACGCAGTATTTT. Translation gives CASSVGLGPWDTQYF.

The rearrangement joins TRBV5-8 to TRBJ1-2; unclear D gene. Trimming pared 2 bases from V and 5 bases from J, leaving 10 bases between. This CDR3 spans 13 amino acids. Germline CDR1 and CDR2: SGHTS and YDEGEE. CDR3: CASSLGWDYGYTF. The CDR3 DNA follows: TGTGCCAGCAGCTTAGGATGGGATTATGGCTACACCTTC.

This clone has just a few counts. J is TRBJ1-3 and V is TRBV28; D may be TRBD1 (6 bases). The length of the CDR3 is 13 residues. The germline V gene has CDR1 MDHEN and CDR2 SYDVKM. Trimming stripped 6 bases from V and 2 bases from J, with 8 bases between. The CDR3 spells CASSRGPGNTIYF. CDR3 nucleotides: TGTGCCAGCAGCAGGGGCCCTGGAAACACCATATATTTT.

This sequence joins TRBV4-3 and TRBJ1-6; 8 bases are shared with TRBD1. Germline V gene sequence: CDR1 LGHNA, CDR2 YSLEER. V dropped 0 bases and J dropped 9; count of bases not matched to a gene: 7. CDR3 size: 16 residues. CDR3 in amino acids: CASSQDPRGRFSPLHF. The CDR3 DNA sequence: TGCGCCAGCAGCCAAGATCCCAGGGGGCGCTTTTCACCCCTCCACTTT.

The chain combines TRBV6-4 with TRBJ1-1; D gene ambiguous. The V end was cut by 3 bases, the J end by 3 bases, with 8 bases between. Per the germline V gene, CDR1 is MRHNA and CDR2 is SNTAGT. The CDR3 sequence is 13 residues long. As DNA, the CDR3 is TGTGCCAGCAGTGAGAACAGCCACACTGAAGCTTTCTTT. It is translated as CASSENSHTEAFF.

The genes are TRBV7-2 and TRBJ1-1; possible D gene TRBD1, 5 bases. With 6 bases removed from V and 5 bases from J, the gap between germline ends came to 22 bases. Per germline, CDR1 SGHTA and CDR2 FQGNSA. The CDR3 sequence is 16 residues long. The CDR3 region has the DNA TGTGCCAGCAGAACTATCTCCGGACAAGCCCGTACTGAAGCTTTCTTT. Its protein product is CASRTISGQARTEAFF.

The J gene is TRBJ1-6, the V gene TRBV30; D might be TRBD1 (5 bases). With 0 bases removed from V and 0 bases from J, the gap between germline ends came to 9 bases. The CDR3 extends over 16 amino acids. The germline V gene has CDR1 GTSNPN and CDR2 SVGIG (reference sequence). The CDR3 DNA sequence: TGTGCCTGGAGTGTACGGGGGAGCTCCTATAATTCACCCCTCCACTTT. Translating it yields CAWSVRGSSYNSPLHF.

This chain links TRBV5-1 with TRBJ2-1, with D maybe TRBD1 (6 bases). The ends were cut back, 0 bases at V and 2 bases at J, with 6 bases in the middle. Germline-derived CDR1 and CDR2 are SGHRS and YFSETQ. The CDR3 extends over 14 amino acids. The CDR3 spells CASSLGTAYNEQFF. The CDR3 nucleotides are TGCGCCAGCAGCTTGGGGACAGCCTACAATGAGCAGTTCTTC.

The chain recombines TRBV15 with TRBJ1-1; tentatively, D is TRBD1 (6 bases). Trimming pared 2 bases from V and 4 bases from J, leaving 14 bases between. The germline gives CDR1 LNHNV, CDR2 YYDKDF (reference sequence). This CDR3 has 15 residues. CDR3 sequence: CATSRPDTGSTEAFF. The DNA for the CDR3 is TGTGCCACCAGCAGACCAGATACAGGGTCCACTGAAGCTTTCTTT. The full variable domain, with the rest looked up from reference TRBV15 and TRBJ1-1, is DAMVIQNPRYQVTQFGKPVTLSCSQTLNHNVMYWYQQKSSQAPKLLFHYYDKDFNNEADTPDNFQSRRPNTSFCFLDIRSPGLGDTAMYLCATSRPDTGSTEAFFGQGTRLTVV.

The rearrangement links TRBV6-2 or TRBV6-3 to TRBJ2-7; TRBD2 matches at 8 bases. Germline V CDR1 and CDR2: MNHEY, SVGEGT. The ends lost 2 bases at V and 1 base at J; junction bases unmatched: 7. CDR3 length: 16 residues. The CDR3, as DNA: TGTGCCAGCAGTTACAGCGGGACTAGTCTTTCCTACGAGCAGTACTTC. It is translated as CASSYSGTSLSYEQYF.

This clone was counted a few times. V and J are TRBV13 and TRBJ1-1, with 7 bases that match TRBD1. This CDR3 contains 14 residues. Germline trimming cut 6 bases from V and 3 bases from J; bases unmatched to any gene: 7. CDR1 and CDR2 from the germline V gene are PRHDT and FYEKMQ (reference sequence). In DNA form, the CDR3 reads TGTGCCAGCAGACGTACAGGGGAACACACTGAAGCTTTCTTT. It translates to CASRRTGEHTEAFF. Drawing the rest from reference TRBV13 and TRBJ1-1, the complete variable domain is AAGVIQSPRHLIKEKRETATLKCYPIPRHDTVYWYQQGPGQDPQFLISFYEKMQSDKGSIPDRFSAQQFSDYHSELNMSSLELGDSALYFCASRRTGEHTEAFFGQGTRLTVV.

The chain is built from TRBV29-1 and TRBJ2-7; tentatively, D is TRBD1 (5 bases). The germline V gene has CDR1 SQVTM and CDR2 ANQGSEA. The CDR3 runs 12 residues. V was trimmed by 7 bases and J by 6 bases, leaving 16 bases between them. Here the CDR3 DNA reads TGCAGCGCCAACGTTGGGGCCCGCGAGCAGTACTTC. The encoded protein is CSANVGAREQYF.

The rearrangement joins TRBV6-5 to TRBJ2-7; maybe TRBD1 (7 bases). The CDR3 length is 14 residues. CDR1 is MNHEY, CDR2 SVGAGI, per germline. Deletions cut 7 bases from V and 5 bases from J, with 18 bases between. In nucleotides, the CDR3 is TGTGCCAGCACCACCCAGGGGGGCCGTAACGAGCAGTACTTC. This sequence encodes CASTTQGGRNEQYF.

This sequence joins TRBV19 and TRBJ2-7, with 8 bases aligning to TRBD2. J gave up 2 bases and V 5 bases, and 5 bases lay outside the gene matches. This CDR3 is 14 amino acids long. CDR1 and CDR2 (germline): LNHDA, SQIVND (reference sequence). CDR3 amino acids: CASSRSGNTYEQYF. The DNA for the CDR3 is TGTGCCAGTAGTCGTAGCGGGAATACCTACGAGCAGTACTTC.

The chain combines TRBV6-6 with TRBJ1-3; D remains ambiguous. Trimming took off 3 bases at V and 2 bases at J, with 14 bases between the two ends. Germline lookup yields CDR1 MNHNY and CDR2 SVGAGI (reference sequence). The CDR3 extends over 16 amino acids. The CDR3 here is CASSYWSSKTGNTIYF. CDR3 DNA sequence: TGTGCCAGCAGTTATTGGTCCAGTAAGACTGGAAACACCATATATTTT.

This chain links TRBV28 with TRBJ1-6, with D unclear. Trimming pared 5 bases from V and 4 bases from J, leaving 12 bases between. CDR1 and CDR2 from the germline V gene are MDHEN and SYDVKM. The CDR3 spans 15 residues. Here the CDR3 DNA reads TGTGCCAGCAGTCTCGACAAAAAATATAATTCACCCCTCCACTTT. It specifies CASSLDKKYNSPLHF.